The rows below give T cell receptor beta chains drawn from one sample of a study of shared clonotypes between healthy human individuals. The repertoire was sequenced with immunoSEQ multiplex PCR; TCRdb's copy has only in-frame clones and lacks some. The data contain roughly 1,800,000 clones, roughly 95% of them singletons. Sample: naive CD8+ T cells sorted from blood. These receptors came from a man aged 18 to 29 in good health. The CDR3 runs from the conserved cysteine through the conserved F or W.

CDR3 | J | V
CASSPTRQSYTDTQYF | TRBJ2-3 | TRBV5-1
CASSLQLNTEAFF | TRBJ1-1 | TRBV4-1
CASSTPDGASGNTIYF | TRBJ1-3 | TRBV7-9
CASSLVLTGSYNEQFF | TRBJ2-1 | TRBV7-9
CASSPGQGWYEQYF | TRBJ2-7 | TRBV5-6
CASSKGGNQPQHF | TRBJ1-5 | TRBV27
CASSDVFQLPSYEQYF | TRBJ2-7 | TRBV2
CASSPPWLAVEGYTF | TRBJ1-2 | TRBV18
CASSPRGAGAKNIQYF | TRBJ2-4 | TRBV28
CASSLGTVVFF | TRBJ1-1 | TRBV5-4
CAWSAGRGTEAFF | TRBJ1-1 | TRBV30
CASSHDGDSSGANVLTF | TRBJ2-6 | TRBV4-1
CASSFTGGAEAFF | TRBJ1-1 | TRBV5-4
CASSMDLEERLYEQYF | TRBJ2-7 | TRBV19
CASSPDKLNNSPLHF | TRBJ1-6 | TRBV6-5
CASSYQMSSYNEQFF | TRBJ2-1 | TRBV6-6
CASNQGALLDEQYF | TRBJ2-7 | TRBV9